This TCR beta chain came from a study of T cell repertoires in cytomegalovirus infection (dated by TCRdb to between 2018 and 2021). In terms of the full investigation: Donor HLA type was relevant to the analysis, because carriage of CMV infection together with the matching HLA type was indicated by public TCR beta signatures.

In regard to this clonotype: The clone's antigen remains unknown. No per-base quality is available; no much larger clone lies one base away.

Sequencing was carried out with an Illumina HiSeq 1500. TCRdb trimmed the raw reads at Q25, called clones with MiXCR and kept productive beta chains. Rows matching on CDR3 protein sequence are summarized as one entry with the most common DNA and genes. The sample data list some 390,000 distinct CDR3 sequences, and over 15% of these were observed just once. Around 10% of the sample is taken by the ten largest. What the work shows at the level of the full study, not this receptor alone: In both this cohort and an independent roughly 330-donor cohort, the cumulative frequency of public TCR beta family members distinguished carriers of CMV infection plus the relevant HLA type. The ex vivo response was dominated by HLA-C-restricted CMV-specific TCR beta clonotypes, which also provided the single most frequent clonotype in two of eight donors.

The germline V gene specifies SNHLY as CDR1 and FYNNEI as CDR2. From the cysteine through the phenylalanine, the CDR3 covers 11 amino acids. Left in the record is the CDR3 DNA by itself, 33 bases read in frame from the first base. V is pared back by 6 bases and J by 11 bases, with 11 bases lying between the germline termini. The chain is assembled from TRBV2 and TRBJ2-1, with no reliable assignment of the D segment. This TCR came from a human donor in good health (CMV status not recorded). Some clones in this sample may be carry-over from other donors' samples. The sample taken for sequencing was PBMCs. The base sequence is TGTGCCAGCAGCGTCCGGACCCAGCAGTTCTTC. It is translated as CASSVRTQQFF.